The 21 T cell receptor beta chains listed next were all sequenced from one sample in a study of human T cells and chemical hapten exposure. Sample time point: patch test 2, 6 weeks after DPC sensitization. Indicated treatment: therapeutic diphenylcyclopropenone sensitization with weekly scalp DPC. TCRdb re-derived calls from the RACE reads in MiXCR, one entry per CDR3 protein. Altogether tens of thousands of distinct CDR3 sequences are present, 11% being singletons, with the ten largest covering more than 2%. The specimen was whole blood, collected in connection with sensitization to the hapten diphenylcyclopropenone (DPC). The receptors stem from a middle-aged man with alopecia areata. Some clones in this sample may be carry-over from other donors' samples.

The table lists this clonotype with a few counts. The chain recombines TRBV11-2 with TRBJ2-4; either TRBD1 or TRBD2 may supply D (6 bases each). With 5 bases removed from V and 2 bases from J, the gap between germline ends came to 16 bases. CDR1 and CDR2 from the germline V gene are SGHAT and FQNNGV. This CDR3 has 16 amino acids. In DNA form, the CDR3 reads TGTGCCAGCAGCCGGACAGCTGGAGGGTCCAAAAACATTCAGTACTTC. Protein product: CASSRTAGGSKNIQYF. The variable domain in full, with the rest retrieved from reference TRBV11-2 and TRBJ2-4, is EAGVAQSPRYKIIEKRQSVAFWCNPISGHATLYWYQQILGQGPKLLIQFQNNGVVDDSQLPKDRFSAERLKGVDSTLKIQPAKLEDSAVYLCASSRTAGGSKNIQYFGAGTRLSVL.

This clonotype was observed a handful of times. The chain links TRBV15 to TRBJ1-5, with 7 bases aligning to TRBD1. V lost 2 bases to trimming and J lost 7 bases; unmatched junction nucleotides: 2. Germline CDR1 is LNHNV and CDR2 is YYDKDF (reference sequence). The CDR3 has 13 residues. CDR3 region: CATSRQGGQPQHF. CDR3 DNA sequence: TGTGCCACCAGCAGACAGGGGGGACAGCCCCAGCATTTT.

The chain couples TRBV20-1 to TRBJ1-1, with a weak D call TRBD1 (6 bases). V dropped 8 bases and J dropped 7 bases, with 20 bases sitting between them. CDR1 and CDR2 from the germline V gene are DFQATT and SNEGSKA (reference sequence). The CDR3 covers 13 residues. CDR3 DNA sequence: TGCAGTACTATGTTACAGGGAAGCGATGAAGCTTTCTTT. Translated: CSTMLQGSDEAFF.

In this sample, this clonotype turned up many times. The chain couples TRBV9 to TRBJ2-3; TRBD1 agrees at 7 bases. Germline V gives CDR1 SGDLS, CDR2 YYNGEE. This CDR3 is 17 amino acids long. J was trimmed by 3 bases and V by 3 bases; bases with no gene match: 13. CDR3 loop: CASSGRTGEVRTDTQYF. DNA for the CDR3: TGTGCCAGCAGCGGACGAACAGGGGAAGTTAGAACAGATACGCAGTATTTT.

The chain employs TRBV5-4 and TRBJ2-3, with D possibly being TRBD2 (6 bases). Germline lookup yields CDR1 SGHNT and CDR2 YYREEE (reference sequence). The CDR3 extends over 14 amino acids. With 0 bases removed from V and 5 bases from J, the gap between germline ends came to 10 bases. CDR3: CASSLGDFGDTQYF. The CDR3 nucleotides read TGTGCCAGCAGCTTGGGGGACTTCGGAGATACGCAGTATTTT.

The chain carries TRBV29-1 and TRBJ2-5; D gene ambiguous. In germline, CDR1 is SQVTM, CDR2 ANQGSEA. V was shortened by 6 bases and J by 1 base, with 12 bases between the two germline ends. The CDR3 consists of 13 residues. The CDR3 reads CSVIESLQETQYF. In nucleotides, the CDR3 is TGCAGCGTCATTGAGAGCCTCCAAGAGACCCAGTACTTC.

This clonotype has more than one count but fewer than ten. CDR3 protein: CASSGQVPYNEQFF. CDR3 in DNA: TGTGCCAGTAGTGGACAGGTCCCCTACAATGAGCAGTTCTTC. The V call is TRBV19, the J call TRBJ2-1, with 7 bases matching TRBD1. CDR3 length: 14 residues. CDR1 is LNHDA and CDR2 is SQIVND in the germline V gene (reference sequence). V lost 5 bases, J lost 2 bases, and 3 bases stayed unmatched.

In this sample, this clonotype turned up many times. V is TRBV7-9 and J is TRBJ2-7, with no clear D. The ends were cut back, 2 bases at V and 1 base at J, with 9 bases in the middle. Germline-derived CDR1 and CDR2 are SEHNR and FQNEAQ (reference sequence). The CDR3 consists of 14 residues. The CDR3 coding sequence is TGTGCCAGCAGCTTATATCCAGATTCCTACGAGCAGTACGTC. Translation gives CASSLYPDSYEQYV.

This clonotype has only a few counts. The V and J genes are TRBV11-1 and TRBJ2-3; perhaps TRBD2 as D (6 bases). V was pared by 5 bases and J by 4 bases, with 13 bases between. This CDR3 is 14 amino acids long. The germline V gene has CDR1 SGHAT and CDR2 FQDESV (reference sequence). The CDR3 bases are TGTGCCAGCAGCACCCGACTAGGATCAGATACGCAGTATTTT. Its translation: CASSTRLGSDTQYF.

This clonotype was counted many times. The gene calls are TRBV7-9 and TRBJ1-4; unclear D gene. The germline V gene has CDR1 SEHNR and CDR2 FQNEAQ (reference sequence). Trimming cost V 11 bases and J 5 bases, with 15 bases left between them. The CDR3 length is 13 residues. The CDR3 region is CAGESEVNEKLFF. Written as DNA, the CDR3 is TGTGCCGGCGAATCGGAGGTCAATGAAAAACTGTTTTTT.

This clonotype was found a few times. The rearrangement uses TRBV7-2 and TRBJ2-4; D perhaps matches TRBD2 (5 bases). The CDR3 sequence is 12 residues long. Between the trimmed V and J ends, which lost 4 bases and 8 bases, there was a span of 9 bases. Germline V gives CDR1 SGHTA, CDR2 FQGNSA. For the CDR3, the DNA is TGTGCCAGCAGCTCGGGATCATACATTCAGTACTTC. Residues: CASSSGSYIQYF. Filled out from reference TRBV7-2 and TRBJ2-4, the complete variable domain reads GAGVSQSPSNKVTEKGKDVELRCDPISGHTALYWYRQSLGQGLEFLIYFQGNSAPDKSGLPSDRFSAERTGGSVSTLTIQRTQQEDSAVYLCASSSGSYIQYFGAGTRLSVL.

This clonotype has only a few counts. The chain employs TRBV6-5 and TRBJ1-2; tentative D call: TRBD1 (5 bases). The CDR3 contains 11 residues. V gave up 6 bases and J gave up 6 bases, with 8 bases separating them. Germline loops: CDR1 MNHEY, CDR2 SVGAGI. CDR3 coding DNA: TGTGCCAGCAGGGGGGTCCATGGCTACACCTTC. This encodes CASRGVHGYTF.

This clonotype was seen repeatedly, ten times or more. This chain joins TRBV5-1 and TRBJ1-1; D gene unclear. This CDR3 contains 14 residues. V lost 7 bases and J 0 bases, leaving 13 bases between the germline ends. Per the germline V gene, CDR1 is SGHRS and CDR2 is YFSETQ. CDR3 bases: TGCGCCAGCTGGAGAGATAGGTTGAACACTGAAGCTTTCTTT. This encodes CASWRDRLNTEAFF.

This clonotype has more than one count but fewer than ten. The rearrangement links TRBV21-1 to TRBJ2-4. TRBV21-1 is shown as a pseudogene. The CDR3 contains 17 residues. Written as DNA, the CDR3 is TGTGCCAGCAGCAAAGAACCACACGAACTAGCCAAAAACATTCAGTACTTC. As protein: CASSKEPHELAKNIQYF.

The J gene is TRBJ2-1, the V gene TRBV5-1, with D possibly being TRBD2 (6 bases). V was cut by 2 bases and J by 3 bases, with 15 bases left in between. This CDR3 contains 16 residues. CDR1 and CDR2 (germline): SGHRS, YFSETQ. This CDR3 reads CASSLTTSRNYNEQFF. CDR3 nucleotides: TGCGCCAGCAGCTTAACGACTAGTCGAAACTACAATGAGCAGTTCTTC.

This clonotype was detected only a few times. This sequence joins TRBV10-3 and TRBJ2-7, with 11 bases aligning to TRBD2. CDR1 and CDR2 (germline): ENHRY, SYGVKD. The CDR3 totals 14 residues. Trimming at V came to 4 bases and at J to 9 bases, leaving 8 bases not matched to a gene. CDR3 amino acids: CAISAGLAVSGQYF. The CDR3 region has the DNA TGTGCCATCAGTGCGGGACTAGCGGTGAGCGGGCAGTACTTC.

The rearrangement links TRBV29-1 to TRBJ2-7, with D tentatively TRBD1 or TRBD2 (5 bases each). Germline lookup yields CDR1 SQVTM and CDR2 ANQGSEA. CDR3 length equals 11 residues. Trimming cost V 6 bases and J 7 bases, with 13 bases left between them. The CDR3 loop is CSVREPSEQYF. CDR3 nucleotides: TGCAGCGTCAGGGAGCCCAGTGAGCAGTACTTC.

This clonotype was counted only a few times. The CDR3 sequence is CASRSSSKQFF. CDR3 bases: TGTGCCAGCAGATCATCCAGCAAGCAGTTCTTC. The V call is TRBV11-2, the J call TRBJ2-1; D unresolved. This CDR3 comprises 11 residues. V gave up 6 bases and J gave up 11 bases, with 11 bases separating them. The germline CDR1 and CDR2 sequences are SGHAT and FQNNGV.

At least ten counts were recorded for this clonotype. The rearrangement joins TRBV12-3 or TRBV12-4 to TRBJ2-2, with D perhaps matching TRBD1 or TRBD2 (5 bases each). This CDR3 region has 12 residues. The germline V and J ends were trimmed by 6 bases and 6 bases, with 8 bases remaining between them. CDR3 protein: CASSGTAGELFF. CDR3 DNA: TGTGCCAGCAGCGGGACCGCCGGGGAGCTGTTTTTT.

The V call is TRBV29-1, the J call TRBJ2-5, with 7 bases matching TRBD1. The germline CDR1 and CDR2 sequences are SQVTM and ANQGSEA. With 4 bases clipped from V and 5 bases from J, the junction kept 4 bases outside the gene matches. This CDR3 has 12 residues. Here the CDR3 reads CSVGKGGETQYF. CDR3 coding DNA: TGCAGCGTTGGTAAAGGGGGCGAGACCCAGTACTTC.

The sample holds a few counts of this clonotype. The rearrangement joins TRBV28 to TRBJ2-3; D possibly corresponds to TRBD2 (6 bases). V lost 1 base and J lost 0, with 17 bases in between. The length of the CDR3 is 18 residues. In germline, CDR1 is MDHEN, CDR2 SYDVKM. The CDR3 spells CASSLLSAGRRSTDTQYF. Here the CDR3 DNA reads TGTGCCAGCAGTTTATTATCGGCGGGACGACGGAGCACAGATACGCAGTATTTT.